These 31 T cell receptor beta chains originate from one sample sequenced in a study of blood T cell repertoires in COVID-19. The table came from immunoSEQ multiplex PCR; TCRdb's copy has only in-frame clones and leaves some out. The sample contains about 230,000 clones, 85% of which appear only once. The source material was peripheral blood. These receptors were taken from a man between 40 and 49 years old with acute or convalescent COVID-19.

The chain has TRBV28 and TRBJ1-6; D is uncertain. The V end lost 6 bases, the J end lost 0 bases, and 12 bases lay between the germline ends. The CDR3 extends over 16 amino acids. Germline V lookup: CDR1 MDHEN, CDR2 SYDVKM. Here the CDR3 DNA reads TGTGCCAGCAGCCCCGGTTGGAGCTCCTATAATTCACCCCTCCACTTT. This sequence encodes CASSPGWSSYNSPLHF.

In its sample, this clone was seen once. Other DNA sequences in the sample encode the same CDR3. The V call is TRBV12-3 or TRBV12-4, the J call TRBJ1-2; unclear D gene. This CDR3 region has 13 residues. The V gene lost 1 base and the J gene lost 3 bases, with 6 bases spanning the gap. This chain's CDR3 is CASSLDGYYGYTF. As DNA, the CDR3 is TGTGCCAGCAGTTTAGACGGTTACTATGGCTACACCTTC.

The rearrangement joins TRBV2 to TRBJ2-7; D remains unclear. From germline, CDR1 is SNHLY and CDR2 FYNNEI. The germline V and J ends were trimmed by 0 bases and 4 bases, with 7 bases remaining between them. The CDR3 length is 13 residues. DNA of the CDR3: TGTGCCAGCAGTGAAGCGACTTATTACGAGCAGTACTTC. Translated: CASSEATYYEQYF.

The J gene is TRBJ1-6, the V gene TRBV19, with D perhaps TRBD1 (6 bases). Germline V gene lookup returns CDR1 LNHDA and CDR2 SQIVND (reference sequence). The ends were cut back, 4 bases at V and 7 bases at J, with 8 bases in the middle. This CDR3 region has 13 residues. The chain's CDR3 is CASSTQGNSPLHF. CDR3 nucleotide sequence: TGTGCCAGTAGTACCCAGGGGAATTCACCCCTCCACTTT.

The CDR3, as DNA: TGTGCCTGGAGTGTAATACAGGGGGGTCAGCCCCAGCATTTT. It yields the protein CAWSVIQGGQPQHF. The chain combines TRBV30 with TRBJ1-5, with 8 bases matching TRBD1. The germline V gene has CDR1 GTSNPN and CDR2 SVGIG (reference sequence). After removal of 0 bases from V and 6 bases from J, the junction contained 4 bases not matched to a gene. CDR3 length equals 14 residues.

The V call is TRBV3-1 (or the pseudogene TRBV3-2), the J call TRBJ1-6; D is unclear. Germline CDR1 and CDR2: LGHDT and YNNKEL (reference sequence). The V end lost 2 bases, the J end lost 2 bases, and 4 bases lay between the germline ends. The CDR3 has 14 residues. CDR3 coding DNA: TGTGCCAGCAGCCAACGAGCCTATAATTCACCCCTCCACTTT. It specifies CASSQRAYNSPLHF.

The rearrangement uses TRBV11-2 and TRBJ2-7; D gene uncertain. Germline CDR1 is SGHAT and CDR2 is FQNNGV. V was trimmed by 3 bases and J by 3 bases, leaving 6 bases between them. This CDR3 has 12 amino acids. The CDR3 bases are TGTGCCAGCAGCTTTAAACTCTACGAGCAGTACTTC. As protein: CASSFKLYEQYF.

The gene calls are TRBV30 and TRBJ2-2; maybe TRBD1 (6 bases). Germline V CDR1 and CDR2: GTSNPN, SVGIG (reference sequence). Trimming removed 1 base from V and 8 bases from J, with 11 bases in between. CDR3 length: 13 residues. CDR3 nucleotide sequence: TGTGCCTGGAGTGCCTACAGGGCAGGGGAGCTGTTTTTT. Translation gives CAWSAYRAGELFF. The whole variable domain, filled in from reference TRBV30 and TRBJ2-2, reads SQTIHQWPATLVQPVGSPLSLECTVEGTSNPNLYWYRQAAGRGLQLLFYSVGIGQISSEVPQNLSASRPQDRQFILSSKKLLLSDSGFYLCAWSAYRAGELFFGEGSRLTVL.

The rearrangement links TRBV3-1 (or the pseudogene TRBV3-2) to TRBJ2-3; D perhaps matches TRBD2 (5 bases). There are 15 residues in the CDR3. Deletions cut 8 bases from V and 0 bases from J, with 15 bases between. The germline gives CDR1 LGHDT, CDR2 YNNKEL (reference sequence). The CDR3 sequence: CASSKGPGSTDTQYF. The CDR3 nucleotides read TGTGCCAGCTCAAAGGGTCCGGGAAGCACAGATACGCAGTATTTT.

In this sample, this clone turned up once. The rearrangement uses TRBV6-5 and TRBJ1-5; 7 bases align to TRBD1. The CDR3 runs 14 residues. Per germline, CDR1 MNHEY and CDR2 SVGAGI. V lost 6 bases and J lost 5; bases outside the gene matches: 7. The CDR3 coding sequence is TGTGCCAGCAGCGAGGACAGGAGAGATCAGCCCCAGCATTTT. Translating it yields CASSEDRRDQPQHF.

The chain recombines TRBV14 with TRBJ2-3; TRBD2 matches at 8 bases. Germline CDR1 is SGHDN and CDR2 is FVKESK. With 3 bases clipped from V and 5 bases from J, the junction kept 7 bases outside the gene matches. The CDR3 extends over 15 amino acids. The CDR3 here is CASSHTGGAKDTQYF. The CDR3 region has the DNA TGTGCCAGCAGCCATACCGGGGGGGCTAAAGATACGCAGTATTTT.

V and J are TRBV27 and TRBJ2-1; possible D gene TRBD2, 7 bases. The germline V and J ends were trimmed by 1 base and 4 bases, with 14 bases remaining between them. The V gene's germline CDR1 is MNHEY and CDR2 SMNVEV (reference sequence). The CDR3 is made up of 16 amino acids. CDR3 residues: CASSLWAGATYNEQFF. CDR3 bases: TGTGCCAGCAGTTTATGGGCGGGGGCCACATACAATGAGCAGTTCTTC.

The chain employs TRBV7-3 and TRBJ2-3; 10 bases are a match to TRBD2. The CDR3 has 18 residues. CDR1 is SGHTA and CDR2 is FQGTGA in the germline V gene. With V trimmed by 0 bases and J by 5 bases, 11 bases remained unmatched. The CDR3 loop is CASSLTGISSGGRDTQYF. In DNA form, the CDR3 reads TGTGCCAGCAGCTTAACGGGTATCAGTAGCGGGGGGAGAGATACGCAGTATTTT.

This chain connects TRBV7-9 to TRBJ1-2, with 7 bases aligning to TRBD1. Germline assignment: CDR1 SEHNR and CDR2 FQNEAQ (reference sequence). The CDR3 has 14 residues. V gave up 3 bases and J gave up 3 bases; unmatched junction bases: 4. In DNA, the CDR3 is TGTGCCAGCAGCTTCACCGGGACAGACTATGGCTACACCTTC. It is translated as CASSFTGTDYGYTF.

The V and J genes are TRBV24-1 and TRBJ2-1; 7 bases fit TRBD1. The germline gives CDR1 KGHDR, CDR2 SFDVKD. Trimming cost V 0 bases and J 6 bases; bases outside gene matches: 7. The CDR3 extends over 16 amino acids. The CDR3 here is CATSDLRDSGGNEQFF. CDR3 coding DNA: TGTGCCACCAGTGATTTGAGGGACAGTGGGGGCAATGAGCAGTTCTTC.

The CDR3 coding sequence is TGTGCCAGCAGCTTAGACAGGTTAAATTCACCCCTCCACTTT. Encoded protein: CASSLDRLNSPLHF. The chain employs TRBV7-8 and TRBJ1-6; D may be TRBD1 (5 bases). V dropped 1 base and J dropped 7 bases, with 8 bases sitting between them. Germline CDR1 reads SGHVS; CDR2 reads FQNEAQ. CDR3 length: 14 residues.

In its sample, this clone was seen a few times. This sequence joins TRBV19 and TRBJ1-5; the D gene is possibly TRBD1 (5 bases). The V end was cut by 8 bases, the J end by 3 bases, with 17 bases between. Germline-derived CDR1 and CDR2 are LNHDA and SQIVND (reference sequence). This CDR3 spans 15 amino acids. The CDR3 DNA reads as TGTGCCAGTTCGCCCGGTGGGGGGTCCAATCAGCCCCAGCATTTT. This translates into CASSPGGGSNQPQHF.

The CDR3 region has the DNA TGTGCCAGCAGCCGCACAGGGCCACGGAATTATGGCTACACCTTC. Translated: CASSRTGPRNYGYTF. The chain uses TRBV5-6 and TRBJ1-2, with D possibly matching TRBD1 (6 bases). There are 15 residues in the CDR3. V lost 4 bases to trimming and J lost 5 bases, with 18 bases between them. Germline CDR1 reads SGHDT; CDR2 reads YYEEEE.

The chain carries TRBV5-8 and TRBJ1-5; weak D call: TRBD1 (5 bases). From germline, CDR1 is SGHTS and CDR2 YDEGEE. The germline V and J ends were trimmed by 4 bases and 0 bases, with 11 bases remaining between them. The CDR3 runs to 15 residues. The chain's CDR3 is CASSPGQYSNQPQHF. CDR3 bases: TGTGCCAGCAGCCCCGGACAATATAGCAATCAGCCCCAGCATTTT.

The sample holds a few counts of this clone. The chain has TRBV3-1 (or the pseudogene TRBV3-2) and TRBJ1-5; the match to TRBD1 covers 7 bases. Germline-derived CDR1 and CDR2 are LGHDT and YNNKEL (reference sequence). The CDR3 is made up of 15 amino acids. V shed 4 bases and J 5 bases; nucleotides not matched to a gene: 8. The CDR3 bases are TGTGCCAGCAGCCCGGGGACAGCGGGAGATCAGCCCCAGCATTTT. It translates to CASSPGTAGDQPQHF.

The V call is TRBV12-5, the J call TRBJ1-5; D is perhaps TRBD1 (6 bases). The germline CDR1 and CDR2 sequences are LGHNT and FRNRAP. There are 17 residues in the CDR3. V gave up 0 bases and J gave up 1 base, with 13 bases separating them. CDR3 in DNA: TGTGCTAGTGGTTTGGTACCCTTTGGACAGAGCAATCAGCCCCAGCATTTT. Translation: CASGLVPFGQSNQPQHF.

CDR3 bases: TGTGCCAGCAGCCCTACCGGCCGGGGGTCCACTGAAGCTTTCTTT. Amino acids: CASSPTGRGSTEAFF. J is TRBJ1-1 and V is TRBV11-1, with D tentatively TRBD1 (5 bases). CDR3 size: 15 residues. Trimming removed 5 bases from V and 4 bases from J, with 17 bases in between. The germline V gene encodes CDR1 SGHAT and CDR2 FQDESV (reference sequence).

V gene TRBV14 combines with J gene TRBJ2-2; D gene unclear. Germline CDR1 SGHDN, CDR2 FVKESK. The length of the CDR3 is 11 residues. The V end lost 4 bases, the J end lost 11 bases, and 8 bases lay between the germline ends. CDR3 loop: CASSPHNELFF. The CDR3 DNA reads TGTGCCAGCAGCCCGCACAATGAGCTGTTTTTT.

CDR3 DNA: TGTGCCAGCAGCCTTAGACAGGGGGTAGCTCAGCCCCAGCATTTT. Protein: CASSLRQGVAQPQHF. The chain is built from TRBV7-2 and TRBJ1-5, with 9 bases identical to TRBD1. The J segment lost 6 bases and the V segment lost 5 bases, leaving 8 bases of the junction unmatched. CDR3 length: 15 amino acids. Germline V gene sequence: CDR1 SGHTA, CDR2 FQGNSA.

The chain combines TRBV5-1 with TRBJ2-3; weak D call: TRBD2 (6 bases). Germline loops: CDR1 SGHRS, CDR2 YFSETQ. V was shortened by 1 base and J by 0 bases, with 12 bases between the two germline ends. The CDR3 has 16 amino acids. The CDR3 protein is CASSLFPGASTDTQYF. In DNA form, the CDR3 reads TGCGCCAGCAGCTTGTTCCCGGGAGCAAGCACAGATACGCAGTATTTT.

This chain connects TRBV7-3 to TRBJ2-2, with 7 positions matching TRBD1. J gave up 3 bases and V 1 base, and 5 bases lay outside the gene matches. CDR1 is SGHTA and CDR2 is FQGTGA in the germline V gene. This CDR3 is 16 amino acids long. The CDR3 sequence is CASSLSATGYTGELFF. The CDR3 DNA follows: TGTGCCAGCAGCTTAAGCGCGACAGGGTACACCGGGGAGCTGTTTTTT.

This rearrangement joins TRBV18 to TRBJ2-4, with TRBD2 matching over 12 bases. V dropped 2 bases and J dropped 2; count of bases not matched to a gene: 10. Germline V gives CDR1 KGHSH, CDR2 LQKENI. The CDR3 totals 19 residues. The CDR3, as DNA: TGTGCCAGCTCACCAGCGTCTAGCGGGGGGGCTTATTCCAAAAACATTCAGTACTTC. This encodes CASSPASSGGAYSKNIQYF.

The J gene is TRBJ1-1, the V gene TRBV7-3; D is unresolved. V was trimmed by 4 bases and J by 0 bases, leaving 6 bases between them. The CDR3 has 13 residues. Germline lookup yields CDR1 SGHTA and CDR2 FQGTGA. The chain's CDR3 is CASSSQLNTEAFF. CDR3 DNA: TGTGCCAGCAGCTCACAGCTGAACACTGAAGCTTTCTTT. The variable domain in full, completed from reference TRBV7-3 and TRBJ1-1, reads GAGVSQTPSNKVTEKGKYVELRCDPISGHTALYWYRQSLGQGPEFLIYFQGTGAADDSGLPNDRFFAVRPEGSVSTLKIQRTERGDSAVYLCASSSQLNTEAFFGQGTRLTVV.

The chain employs TRBV19 and TRBJ2-2; D not resolved. The V end lost 0 bases, the J end lost 2 bases, and 10 bases lay between the germline ends. Germline CDR1 and CDR2: LNHDA and SQIVND (reference sequence). The CDR3 contains 16 residues. This chain's CDR3 is CASSIDWAANTGELFF. The CDR3 DNA reads TGTGCCAGTAGTATAGATTGGGCAGCCAACACCGGGGAGCTGTTTTTT.

The chain has TRBV7-3 and TRBJ2-5, with a tentative D call TRBD2 (6 bases). The CDR3 consists of 13 residues. Germline V lookup: CDR1 SGHTA, CDR2 FQGTGA. Trimming stripped 5 bases from V and 4 bases from J, with 11 bases between. The CDR3 DNA reads as TGTGCCAGCAGCCGGGGGTCGGGAGAGACCCAGTACTTC. Amino acid sequence: CASSRGSGETQYF.

V is TRBV18 and J is TRBJ1-2, with TRBD1 as a possible D gene (5 bases). Germline values: CDR1 KGHSH, CDR2 LQKENI. The CDR3 extends over 15 amino acids. Trimming stripped 3 bases from V and 2 bases from J, with 13 bases between. The chain's CDR3 is CASSPGGYSNYGYTF. The CDR3 DNA follows: TGTGCCAGCTCACCCGGGGGGTACTCGAACTATGGCTACACCTTC.